The clone carrying this TCR beta chain appeared once. This sample was taken from a study of blood T cell repertoires in COVID-19. Assay used: immunoSEQ multiplex PCR; TCRdb lists only in-frame clones, some missing. The table includes tens of thousands of clones, roughly 80% detected once. This CDR3 contains 16 residues. Losses at the gene ends were 7 bases for V and 2 bases for J; bases not matched to a gene: 10. Germline-derived CDR1 and CDR2 are SNHLY and FYNNEI. V and J are TRBV2 and TRBJ1-4; 7 bases are shared with TRBD1. Sequencing was done on a sample of peripheral blood. The TCR was taken from a woman in her sixties or seventies with acute or convalescent COVID-19. The CDR3 bases are TGTGCCAGCATCAGTTCAACAGGGGCTACTAATGAAAAACTGTTTTTT. This sequence encodes CASISSTGATNEKLFF.